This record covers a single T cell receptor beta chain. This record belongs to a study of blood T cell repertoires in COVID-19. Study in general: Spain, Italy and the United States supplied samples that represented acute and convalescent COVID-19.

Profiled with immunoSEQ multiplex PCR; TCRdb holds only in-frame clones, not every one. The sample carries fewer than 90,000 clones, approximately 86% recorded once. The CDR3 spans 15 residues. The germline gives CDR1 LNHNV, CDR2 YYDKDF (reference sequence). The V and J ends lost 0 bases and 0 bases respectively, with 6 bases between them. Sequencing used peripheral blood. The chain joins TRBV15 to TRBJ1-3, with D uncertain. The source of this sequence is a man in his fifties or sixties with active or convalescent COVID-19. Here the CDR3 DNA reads TGTGCCACCAGCAGAGATTCTCTCTCTGGAAACACCATATATTTT. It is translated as CATSRDSLSGNTIYF.